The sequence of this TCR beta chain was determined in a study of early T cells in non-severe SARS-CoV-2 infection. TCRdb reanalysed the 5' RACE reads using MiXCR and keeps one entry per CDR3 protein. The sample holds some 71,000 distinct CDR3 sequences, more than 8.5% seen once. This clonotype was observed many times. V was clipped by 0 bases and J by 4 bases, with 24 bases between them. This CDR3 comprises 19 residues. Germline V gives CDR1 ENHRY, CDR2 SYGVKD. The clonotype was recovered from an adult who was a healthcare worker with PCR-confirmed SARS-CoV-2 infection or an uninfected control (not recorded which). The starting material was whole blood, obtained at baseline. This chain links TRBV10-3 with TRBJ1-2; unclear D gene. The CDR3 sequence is CAISESTGRHLPFSYGYTF. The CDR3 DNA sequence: TGTGCCATCAGTGAGTCGACCGGACGGCACTTACCATTTAGCTATGGCTACACCTTC.